This T cell receptor (beta chain) stems from a study of blood T cell repertoires in COVID-19 (dated by TCRdb to 2018 to 2021). In terms of the full investigation: Samples from collaborators originated in the United States, Italy and Spain and spanned both the acute and convalescent phases of COVID-19. Samples came from the ongoing ImmuneRACE study (first 160 participants) plus 1,254 subjects from 6 global collaborators. Where available, HLA class I and class II types were obtained from metadata supplied by the sample provider rather than from assay-based typing. The repertoires were released in a freely available public database meant as a resource for research on the immune response to SARS-CoV-2. The prospective study material was composed of cDNA or gDNA derived from T cells, B-cell-depleted T cells, or PBMCs. Subjects who had been exposed to COVID-19, were actively infected with it, or had recovered from it provided the deeply sampled blood TCRbeta repertoires that made up the dataset. The sample metadata nearly always contained a de-identified subject ID, COVID-19 status, age in years and sex.

The collaborating institutions used their own protocols to collect whole blood in K2EDTA tubes. For TCRbeta analysis, collaborators shipped samples as frozen whole blood, isolated PBMCs, or DNA extracted from either of those sample types. For this clone: There is no known antigen for this receptor. It has no much larger one-base neighbor in the sample; base qualities were not kept.

TCRbeta CDR3 regions were amplified from genomic DNA using the immunoSEQ Assay, a bias-controlled multiplex PCR. Turning to the authors' computational methods: The number of nucleated cells in each sample was estimated from the amplification of reference gene primers within the assay. Sequence reads were collapsed and filtered to measure the absolute abundance of every unique TCRbeta CDR3 rearrangement. For each sample, productive Simpson clonality was calculated as the square root of Simpson's diversity index over productive rearrangements. This is the immuneACCESS table as TCRdb keeps it, with only in-frame sequences that have V and J called. A part of the clones is gone; compared with another copy, unresolved V genes explain less than half, and the rest is unexplained. V, J and clone size derive from that table, while D and trimming were established from the DNA sequence. The sample table contains 200,000 to 300,000 clones; only one count was recorded for approximately 86% of them. The ten largest clonotypes hold approximately 2% of the sample.

Results the study describes overall, beyond this receptor: How much clinical and demographic metadata was included differed by source and by participant, and the metadata was provided uncurated.

Deletion took 0 bases off V and 7 bases off J, with a span of 17 bases between the germline ends. Sequences SGHRS (CDR1) and YFSETQ (CDR2) are obtained from the germline V gene. The CDR3 measures 16 amino acids from cysteine to phenylalanine. Only CDR3 DNA is held: 48 bases, read in frame from base 1. The TCR comes from a man aged 25 to 45 with active or convalescent COVID-19. The sequenced material came from peripheral blood. The V and J segments used are TRBV5-1 and TRBJ2-1; a weak D assignment points to TRBD2 (5 bases agree). The sequenced DNA is TGCGCCAGCAGCTTGGCCTGGGTCGGCGGGCAGAATGAGCAGTTCTTC. It is translated as CASSLAWVGGQNEQFF.